Detailed here is one T cell receptor beta chain. The CDR3 is 14 amino acids. Germline lookup yields CDR1 SGDLS and CDR2 YYNGEE. V was clipped by 6 bases and J by 8 bases; unmatched bases: 13. The sample belongs to a study of blood T cell repertoires in COVID-19. Sequencing was performed with immunoSEQ multiplex PCR; in TCRdb, only in-frame clones are kept and a portion is missing. The table records 200,000 to 250,000 clones, about 90% of them present only once. Enrolled during active infection, Seattle patients were then followed longitudinally. The chain couples TRBV9 to TRBJ1-2; 7 nucleotides agree with TRBD1. This receptor was obtained from a man aged 30 to 45 with COVID-19, enrolled during active disease. The specimen sequenced was peripheral blood. CDR3 coding DNA: TGTGCCAGCACCCAAATTACAGGGGCCTACGGCTACACCTTC. It encodes CASTQITGAYGYTF.